The 3 T cell receptor beta chains listed next were all sequenced from one sample in a study of blood T cells in healthy people across ages (dated by TCRdb to between 2014 and 2016). The library relied on 5' RACE. These reads were obtained on an Illumina HiSeq 2500. A second PCR of roughly 7 to 11 cycles was run with a J-beta primer mix and a sample-barcoded 5' primer. TCRdb's own reprocessing of the public reads used fastp at Q25 and MiXCR and kept productive beta chains. Identical CDR3 proteins give one entry, which carries the most common genes and DNA. The table for this sample lists 1.6 million or so distinct CDR3 sequences; about 31% of them were counted only once. The ten largest account for about 11% of the sample. Source material: blood. The receptors were gathered from a young woman in good health.

In this sample, this clonotype turned up many times. V usage is TRBV20-1 and J usage is TRBJ2-3; TRBD2 might be the D (6 bases). The V end lost 6 bases, the J end lost 2 bases, and 18 bases lay between the germline ends. Germline V CDR1 and CDR2: DFQATT, SNEGSKA (reference sequence). The CDR3 sequence is 15 residues long. The CDR3 nucleotides read TGCAGTGCGGGACCCGGGACTCGATACACAGATACGCAGTATTTT. It is translated as CSAGPGTRYTDTQYF.

V usage is TRBV9 and J usage is TRBJ1-1; D not certain. This CDR3 spans 17 amino acids. V was clipped by 0 bases and J by 0 bases, with 15 bases between them. Germline CDR1 SGDLS, CDR2 YYNGEE. This CDR3 reads CASSVGRWADLNTEAFF. In DNA form, the CDR3 reads TGTGCCAGCAGCGTAGGTAGGTGGGCGGACTTGAACACTGAAGCTTTCTTT.

J is TRBJ2-7 and V is TRBV7-2; no firm D call. V lost 2 bases to trimming and J lost 1 base, with 12 bases between them. Germline loops: CDR1 SGHTA, CDR2 FQGNSA. The CDR3 is made up of 15 amino acids. CDR3 residues: CASSLIMGISYEQYF. The CDR3 nucleotides are TGTGCCAGCAGCTTAATCATGGGGATTTCCTACGAGCAGTACTTC.